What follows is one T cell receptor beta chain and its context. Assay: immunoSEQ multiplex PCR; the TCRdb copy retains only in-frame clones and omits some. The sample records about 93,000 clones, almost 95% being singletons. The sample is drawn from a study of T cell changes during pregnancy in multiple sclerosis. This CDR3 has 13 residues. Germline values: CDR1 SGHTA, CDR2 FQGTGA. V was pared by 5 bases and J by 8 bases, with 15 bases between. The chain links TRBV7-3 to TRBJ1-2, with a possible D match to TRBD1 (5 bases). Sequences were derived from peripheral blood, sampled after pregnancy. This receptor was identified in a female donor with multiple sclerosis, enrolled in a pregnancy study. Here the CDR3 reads CASSAMQGGGYTF. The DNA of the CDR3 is TGTGCCAGCAGCGCAATGCAGGGAGGCGGCTACACCTTC.